This T cell receptor beta chain was sequenced during a study of naive and memory T cell subsets. The library had UMIs added by 3' ligation of an oligonucleotide to TCR cDNA. Whole blood, 2 to 2.5 ml, came from adult healthy volunteers. Unsorted total RNA, about 1 to 1000 ng, was DNase treated before reverse transcription. Study-level results: Potentially, T cell activation and differentiation skew this RNA-based measurement.

This clonotype is labeled medium-sized. Its antigen is still unknown. The ends lost 5 bases at V and 3 bases at J; junction bases unmatched: 5. The CDR3 has 15 amino acids. Looked up from germline, CDR1 is MNHEY and CDR2 is SVGAGI. Ligated cDNA underwent four rounds of PCR with nested alpha and beta constant region primers and SP2. TCRdb passed the 5' RACE reads through MiXCR, listing each CDR3 protein once. Of over 45,000 distinct CDR3 sequences listed, roughly 4.7% are singletons. This sequence joins TRBV6-5 and TRBJ2-7; 12 bases are shared with TRBD2. This receptor was obtained from a female donor in good health. CDR3 coding DNA: TGTGCCAGCAGTCGAACTAGCGGGAGGAACTACGAGCAGTACTTC. It specifies CASSRTSGRNYEQYF.